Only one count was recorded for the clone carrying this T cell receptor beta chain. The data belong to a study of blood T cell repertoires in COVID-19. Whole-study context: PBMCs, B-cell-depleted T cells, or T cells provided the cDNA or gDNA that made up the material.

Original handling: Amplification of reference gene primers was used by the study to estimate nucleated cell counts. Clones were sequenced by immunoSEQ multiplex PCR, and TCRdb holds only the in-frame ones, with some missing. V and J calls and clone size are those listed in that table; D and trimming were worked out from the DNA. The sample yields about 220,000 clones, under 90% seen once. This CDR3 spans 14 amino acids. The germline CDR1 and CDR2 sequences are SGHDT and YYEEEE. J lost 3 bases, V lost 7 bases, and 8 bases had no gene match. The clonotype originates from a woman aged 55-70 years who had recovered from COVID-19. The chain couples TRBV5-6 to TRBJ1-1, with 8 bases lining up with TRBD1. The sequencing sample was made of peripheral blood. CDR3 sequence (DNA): TGTGCCAGCGACTATCGGACAGGGTACACTGAAGCTTTCTTT. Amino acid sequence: CASDYRTGYTEAFF.